This T cell receptor (beta chain) originates from a study of a mutant IDH1 vaccine in newly diagnosed glioma. The wider study: Patients came in for eight vaccinations, in weeks 1, 3, 5, 7, 11, 15, 19 and 23. Vaccines were begun 4-6 weeks after radiotherapy alone, or with temozolomide cycles. Treated patients showed a male proportion of around 60%, a female proportion of around 38%, and a mean age of 40.4 years. Patients' prior therapy spanned radiotherapy, temozolomide, or both; most underwent both.

Time point in this sample: week 11, during vaccination. Doses comprised 300 ug of mutant IDH1 20-mer peptide each, plus topical imiquimod. Sequencing used immunoSEQ multiplex PCR; TCRdb keeps in-frame clones, though not all of them. The table includes over 55,000 clones, about 88% detected once. Points on this clone: The antigen is unknown.

This clonotype was obtained from a man aged 35 to 55 with glioma. Sequences were derived from PBMCs, sampled from a glioma patient whose treatment included an IDH1 peptide vaccine.

CDR3: CASRKDRGLDEQYF. Here the CDR3 DNA reads TGTGCCAGCAGGAAGGACAGGGGGCTCGACGAGCAGTACTTC. This rearrangement joins TRBV6-1 to TRBJ2-7; TRBD1 aligns across 11 bases. Trimming removed 6 bases from V and 5 bases from J; junction bases left unmatched: 6. Germline CDR1 and CDR2: MNHNS and SASEGT. This CDR3 is built from 14 residues.